Following are 28 T cell receptor beta chains from one sample sequenced in a study of spatial heterogeneity in lung cancer. Time point denoted: sample taken at primary tumor resection. TCRdb ran MiXCR on the 5' RACE reads and lists one entry per CDR3 protein. The sample yields over 14,000 distinct CDR3 sequences, roughly 4% seen once. Sequencing used normal lung tissue next to the tumor, obtained at surgery. These receptors all stem from a male donor with early-stage non-small cell lung cancer.

This clonotype has a count of ten or more. Within a library made for alpha chains, this beta chain is off target, and its count is uninformative. This chain uses TRBV9 with TRBJ1-3, with D unresolved. Germline assignment: CDR1 SGDLS and CDR2 YYNGEE. There are 15 residues in the CDR3. The germline V and J ends were trimmed by 3 bases and 3 bases, with 13 bases remaining between them. CDR3 sequence reads: CASSGTTTHGNTIYF. DNA of the CDR3: TGTGCCAGCAGCGGGACTACCACCCATGGAAACACCATATATTTT. Full variable domain (rest looked up from reference TRBV9 and TRBJ1-3): DSGVTQTPKHLITATGQRVTLRCSPRSGDLSVYWYQQSLDQGLQFLIQYYNGEERAKGNILERFSAQQFPDLHSELNLSSLELGDSALYFCASSGTTTHGNTIYFGEGSWLTVV.

This clonotype was picked up many times. Little can be read into the size of this beta chain, an off-target read in a library designed for alpha chains. V usage is TRBV5-1 and J usage is TRBJ2-7; 12 bases are shared with TRBD1. J gave up 5 bases and V 5 bases, and 5 bases lay outside the gene matches. CDR3 length: 14 residues. From germline, CDR1 is SGHRS and CDR2 YFSETQ. DNA of the CDR3: TGCGCCAGCAGACCGGGACAGGGGGCGCACGAGCAGTACTTC. Translating gives CASRPGQGAHEQYF.

The sample holds many counts of this clonotype. Because this beta chain is a stray read in a library intended to capture alpha chains, its abundance should not be given much weight. The chain has TRBV18 and TRBJ2-2; a possible D gene is TRBD2 (6 bases). V lost 3 bases and J 4 bases, leaving 12 bases between the germline ends. Germline values: CDR1 KGHSH, CDR2 LQKENI. This CDR3 comprises 15 residues. DNA of the CDR3: TGTGCCAGCTCACCTGGGCGGGGATTCACCGGGGAGCTGTTTTTT. This sequence encodes CASSPGRGFTGELFF.

This clonotype was seen a single time. Within a library made for alpha chains, this beta chain is off target, and its count is uninformative. V and J are TRBV12-3 or TRBV12-4 and TRBJ1-6; 7 bases line up with TRBD1. V lost 3 bases and J lost 7; bases outside the gene matches: 3. The CDR3 consists of 14 residues. CDR3 in amino acids: CASSLRDRNSPLHF. In DNA, the CDR3 is TGTGCCAGCAGTTTGAGGGACAGAAATTCACCCCTCCACTTT.

This clonotype occurred many times. This beta chain turned up in a library designed for alpha chains; as an off-target read, its abundance says little. The chain is built from TRBV6-1 and TRBJ2-1; weak D call: TRBD1 (6 bases). Trimming removed 10 bases from V and 0 bases from J, with 7 bases in between. Germline CDR1 is MNHNS and CDR2 is SASEGT. The CDR3 is 12 residues long. In nucleotides, the CDR3 is TGTGCCACCAGGGGCTCCTACAATGAGCAGTTCTTC. This sequence encodes CATRGSYNEQFF.

Relative to its sample, this clonotype is medium-sized. For a library built for alpha chains, this beta chain is a stray read; little rests on its size. The chain joins TRBV29-1 to TRBJ1-1; D is ambiguous. V was pared by 4 bases and J by 1 base, with 7 bases between. This CDR3 is built from 12 residues. The germline V gene encodes CDR1 SQVTM and CDR2 ANQGSEA. CDR3: CSVGSANTEAFF. The CDR3 region has the DNA TGCAGCGTTGGTTCCGCGAACACTGAAGCTTTCTTT.

This clonotype was observed at least ten times. Within a library made for alpha chains, this beta chain is off target, and its count is uninformative. The genes are TRBV27 and TRBJ1-4, with 7 bases matching TRBD1. Germline V gene data show CDR1 as MNHEY and CDR2 as SMNVEV (reference sequence). V was pared by 4 bases and J by 8 bases, with 7 bases of the junction left unmatched. The CDR3 is 14 amino acids. This CDR3 is CASSSTGRNEKLFF. CDR3 in DNA: TGTGCCAGCAGTTCGACAGGGAGGAACGAAAAACTGTTTTTT. Full variable domain (rest looked up from reference TRBV27 and TRBJ1-4): EAQVTQNPRYLITVTGKKLTVTCSQNMNHEYMSWYRQDPGLGLRQIYYSMNVEVTDKGDVPEGYKVSRKEKRNFPLILESPSPNQTSLYFCASSSTGRNEKLFFGSGTQLSVL.

This clonotype was seen ten or more times. Found in a library prepared for alpha chains, this beta chain is an off-target read, and its abundance has little meaning. This sequence joins TRBV11-2 and TRBJ2-5, with 9 bases identical to TRBD2. Germline V lookup: CDR1 SGHAT, CDR2 FQNNGV. V gave up 3 bases and J gave up 4 bases; unmatched junction bases: 12. The CDR3 spans 17 residues. CDR3 sequence reads: CASSFFAGLAGAETQYF. The CDR3 DNA reads as TGTGCCAGCAGCTTCTTCGCTGGGTTAGCGGGAGCAGAGACCCAGTACTTC.

This clonotype was detected many times. This beta chain appears as a stray read in a library generated for alpha chains; its size is not informative. The J gene is TRBJ2-7, the V gene TRBV20-1, with D possibly being TRBD1 (6 bases). Germline V gives CDR1 DFQATT, CDR2 SNEGSKA (reference sequence). Between the trimmed V and J ends, which lost 2 bases and 2 bases, there was a span of 19 bases. The CDR3 is 16 amino acids. The chain's CDR3 is CSARSIGATGAYEQYF. CDR3 bases: TGCAGTGCTAGATCAATAGGGGCGACAGGCGCCTACGAGCAGTACTTC.

In its sample, this clonotype was seen many times. In a library made to pick up alpha chains, this beta chain is a stray read with a size that means little. The chain recombines TRBV6-5 with TRBJ2-1, with 16 bases aligning to TRBD2. Losses at the gene ends were 6 bases for V and 6 bases for J; bases not matched to a gene: 2. From germline, CDR1 is MNHEY and CDR2 SVGAGI. This CDR3 is built from 15 residues. The CDR3 sequence: CASSGTSGRGNEQFF. CDR3 sequence (DNA): TGTGCCAGCAGCGGGACTAGCGGGAGGGGCAATGAGCAGTTCTTC.

The sample holds many counts of this clonotype. This beta chain appears as a stray read in a library generated for alpha chains; its size is not informative. This chain connects TRBV28 to TRBJ1-2; TRBD1 matches at 9 bases. This CDR3 is 15 amino acids long. CDR1 and CDR2 (germline): MDHEN, SYDVKM. Germline trimming cut 4 bases from V and 3 bases from J; bases unmatched to any gene: 6. The CDR3 coding sequence is TGTGCCAGCAGTTCGGGACAGGGTCCTCACTATGGCTACACCTTC. It yields the protein CASSSGQGPHYGYTF.

This clonotype is deemed medium-sized. Found in a library prepared for alpha chains, this beta chain is an off-target read, and its abundance has little meaning. The gene calls are TRBV7-3 and TRBJ2-1; tentative D call: TRBD2 (6 bases). Germline V gene data show CDR1 as SGHTA and CDR2 as FQGTGA. This CDR3 is built from 13 residues. Trimming removed 4 bases at V and 5 bases at J, with 9 bases between. CDR3 coding DNA: TGTGCCAGCAGCTCGGGGGTAAACAATGAGCAGTTCTTC. It codes for CASSSGVNNEQFF.

This clonotype occurred many times. This beta chain turned up in a library designed for alpha chains; as an off-target read, its abundance says little. The genes are TRBV20-1 and TRBJ2-1; the D gene is possibly TRBD2 (6 bases). CDR1 and CDR2 from the germline V gene are DFQATT and SNEGSKA (reference sequence). V lost 8 bases to trimming and J lost 8 bases, with 19 bases between them. CDR3 length: 13 amino acids. This CDR3 is CSRLSPGVDEQFF. As DNA, the CDR3 is TGCAGTCGACTGTCCCCGGGGGTCGATGAGCAGTTCTTC.

This clonotype was counted at least ten times. For a library built for alpha chains, this beta chain is a stray read; little rests on its size. The rearrangement joins TRBV3-1 to TRBJ2-5; possible D gene TRBD1, 5 bases. CDR1 is LGHDT and CDR2 is YNNKEL in the germline V gene (reference sequence). The germline V and J ends were trimmed by 0 bases and 5 bases, with 13 bases remaining between them. The CDR3 covers 15 residues. CDR3 in DNA: TGTGCCAGCAGCCAAGAAGGGGTCCAGAGGGAGACCCAGTACTTC. This translates into CASSQEGVQRETQYF.

This clonotype occurred a few times. A library prepared for alpha chains yielded this beta chain as an off-target read; its size is of little meaning. V usage is TRBV4-3 and J usage is TRBJ1-3; tentative D call: TRBD1 (5 bases). The CDR3 contains 15 residues. Germline V lookup: CDR1 LGHNA, CDR2 YSLEER. Trimming took 5 bases from V and 0 from J, leaving 11 bases between them. CDR3 sequence: CASSYRQSSGNTIYF. The CDR3 DNA follows: TGCGCCAGCAGCTACAGACAGAGCTCTGGAAACACCATATATTTT.

This clonotype was seen repeatedly, ten times or more. The library was prepared for alpha chains; this beta chain is a stray read, so its frequency means little. This chain links TRBV12-3 or TRBV12-4 with TRBJ1-1; TRBD1 matches 7 bases. Trimming took 3 bases from V and 1 from J; bases not matched to a gene: 2. The CDR3 totals 14 residues. This CDR3 is CASSFDRENTEAFF. In nucleotides, the CDR3 is TGTGCCAGCAGTTTTGACAGGGAGAACACTGAAGCTTTCTTT.

This clonotype was seen many times. This beta chain slipped into a library made for alpha chains as a stray read, so its size is not meaningful. The chain uses TRBV4-1 and TRBJ2-7; D is perhaps TRBD1 (5 bases). CDR1 is MGHRA, CDR2 YSYEKL, per germline. Between the trimmed V and J ends, which lost 0 bases and 2 bases, there was a span of 11 bases. The CDR3 length is 15 residues. The DNA of the CDR3 is TGCGCCAGCAGCCAAGAGACTCAGGGCCCCTACGAGCAGTACTTC. Protein product: CASSQETQGPYEQYF.

This clonotype occurred many times. Within a library made for alpha chains, this beta chain is off target, and its count is uninformative. The chain carries TRBV6-1 and TRBJ1-2, with D maybe TRBD1 (5 bases). This CDR3 has 14 residues. Looked up from germline, CDR1 is MNHNS and CDR2 is SASEGT. Trimming took 1 base from V and 4 from J, leaving 10 bases between them. The CDR3 sequence is CASSEGGELYGYTF. DNA of the CDR3: TGTGCCAGCAGTGAAGGGGGGGAACTCTATGGCTACACCTTC.

This clonotype occurred many times. The library was built for alpha chains, so this beta chain is an off-target read and its size means little. V is TRBV29-1 and J is TRBJ2-3; D is unclear. The CDR3 covers 12 residues. V lost 2 bases and J lost 3, with 6 bases in between. Per germline, CDR1 SQVTM and CDR2 ANQGSEA. In DNA, the CDR3 is TGCAGCGTTGAAAAGGAGACAGATACGCAGTATTTT. Translating it yields CSVEKETDTQYF.

This clonotype was seen repeatedly, ten times or more. This beta chain came through as a stray read in a library set up for alpha chains, and its size says little. The CDR3: CASSQPAIYGYTF. CDR3 bases: TGTGCCAGCAGTCAGCCAGCGATCTATGGCTACACCTTC. The V and J genes are TRBV6-6 and TRBJ1-2; no definite D call. The CDR3 contains 13 residues. Germline loops: CDR1 MNHNY, CDR2 SVGAGI (reference sequence). V was pared by 5 bases and J by 4 bases, with 11 bases between.

Many counts were recorded for this clonotype. A library prepared for alpha chains yielded this beta chain as an off-target read; its size is of little meaning. The chain couples TRBV29-1 to TRBJ2-7, with 12 bases identical to TRBD2. The CDR3 sequence is 15 residues long. Germline values: CDR1 SQVTM, CDR2 ANQGSEA. J lost 6 bases, V lost 0 bases, and 6 bases had no gene match. In DNA, the CDR3 is TGCAGCGTTGAAGAGACTAGCGGGAGAAGGTTCGAGCAGTACTTC. Translation gives CSVEETSGRRFEQYF.

This clonotype was detected ten times or more. This beta chain turned up in a library designed for alpha chains; as an off-target read, its abundance says little. The chain joins TRBV2 to TRBJ1-5, with a weak D call TRBD1 (5 bases). The CDR3 is 16 residues long. Trimming cost V 4 bases and J 4 bases, with 17 bases left between them. CDR1 SNHLY and CDR2 FYNNEI come from the germline V gene. In DNA, the CDR3 is TGTGCCAGCAGTGCCAGCCGGGGAGAGGGGAATCAGCCCCAGCATTTT. Protein: CASSASRGEGNQPQHF.

The sample holds many counts of this clonotype. This beta chain was picked up by a library intended for alpha chains and is off target, so its count carries little meaning. The gene calls are TRBV6-2 or TRBV6-3 and TRBJ2-2, with 9 bases aligning to TRBD1. V was clipped by 8 bases and J by 5 bases; unmatched bases: 12. Germline assignment: CDR1 MNHEY and CDR2 SVGEGT. The CDR3 length is 16 residues. The CDR3 protein is CASGKSGTGRTGELFF. The CDR3 DNA follows: TGTGCCAGCGGAAAGTCCGGGACAGGGAGAACCGGGGAGCTGTTTTTT.

This clonotype came up many times. Because this beta chain is a stray read in a library intended to capture alpha chains, its abundance should not be given much weight. The CDR3 sequence: CASSYSNQPAGELFF. CDR3 coding DNA: TGTGCCAGCAGTTACTCGAACCAGCCTGCCGGGGAGCTGTTTTTT. V usage is TRBV6-6 and J usage is TRBJ2-2; D call uncertain. The germline V gene has CDR1 MNHNY and CDR2 SVGAGI (reference sequence). V was cut by 0 bases and J by 6 bases, with 11 bases left in between. The CDR3 is made up of 15 amino acids.

This clonotype was seen ten or more times. This beta chain appears as a stray read in a library generated for alpha chains; its size is not informative. The V call is TRBV12-3 or TRBV12-4, the J call TRBJ2-3; 10 positions agree with TRBD1. The CDR3 length is 15 residues. The trim removed 7 bases at V and 4 bases at J, leaving 8 bases unmatched. The CDR3 loop reads CASITDRGRADTQYF. The DNA for the CDR3 is TGTGCCAGCATTACTGACAGGGGGCGTGCAGATACGCAGTATTTT.

This clonotype was seen many times. The library was prepared for alpha chains; this beta chain is a stray read, so its frequency means little. The chain employs TRBV12-3 or TRBV12-4 and TRBJ2-1; no clear D gene. The CDR3 length is 15 residues. Deletions cut 7 bases from V and 3 bases from J, with 16 bases between. CDR3 coding DNA: TGTGCCAGCACTCTGAGTGGGGTTCTCTACAATGAGCAGTTCTTC. It translates to CASTLSGVLYNEQFF.

This clonotype was observed many times. This beta chain slipped into a library made for alpha chains as a stray read, so its size is not meaningful. The rearrangement joins TRBV5-1 to TRBJ1-1, with D tentatively TRBD1 (5 bases). CDR3 length equals 15 residues. The V and J ends lost 3 bases and 2 bases respectively, with 14 bases between them. The germline gives CDR1 SGHRS, CDR2 YFSETQ. CDR3 sequence (DNA): TGCGCCAGCAGCTCGCAAGTGACAGCCAACACTGAAGCTTTCTTT. Protein sequence: CASSSQVTANTEAFF. The full variable domain, in which reference TRBV5-1 and TRBJ1-1 provide the parts outside the CDR3, is KAGVTQTPRYLIKTRGQQVTLSCSPISGHRSVSWYQQTPGQGLQFLFEYFSETQRNKGNFPGRFSGRQFSNSRSEMNVSTLELGDSALYLCASSSQVTANTEAFFGQGTRLTVV.

This clonotype was seen at least ten times. A library made for alpha chains picked up this beta chain off target, so its size means little. V and J are TRBV5-1 and TRBJ2-2; 7 bases map to TRBD1. V lost 4 bases to trimming and J lost 5 bases; unmatched junction nucleotides: 2. Germline V CDR1 and CDR2: SGHRS, YFSETQ. This CDR3 has 13 amino acids. The CDR3 coding sequence is TGCGCCAGCAGCAGGGGACAGACCGGGGAGCTGTTTTTT. This translates into CASSRGQTGELFF.